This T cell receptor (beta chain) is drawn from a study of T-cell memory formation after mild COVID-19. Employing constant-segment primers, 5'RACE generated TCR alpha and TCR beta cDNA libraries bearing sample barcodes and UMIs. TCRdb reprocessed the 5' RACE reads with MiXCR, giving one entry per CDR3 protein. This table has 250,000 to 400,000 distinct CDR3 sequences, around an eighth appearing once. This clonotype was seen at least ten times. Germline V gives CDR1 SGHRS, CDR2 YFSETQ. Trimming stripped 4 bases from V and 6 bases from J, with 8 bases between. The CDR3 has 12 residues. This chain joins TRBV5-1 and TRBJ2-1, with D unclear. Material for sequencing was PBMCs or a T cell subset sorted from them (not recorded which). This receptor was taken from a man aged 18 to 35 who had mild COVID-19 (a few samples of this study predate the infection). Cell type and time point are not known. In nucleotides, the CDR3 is TGCGCCAGCAGCCTCAGTAGCAATGAGCAGTTCTTC. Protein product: CASSLSSNEQFF.